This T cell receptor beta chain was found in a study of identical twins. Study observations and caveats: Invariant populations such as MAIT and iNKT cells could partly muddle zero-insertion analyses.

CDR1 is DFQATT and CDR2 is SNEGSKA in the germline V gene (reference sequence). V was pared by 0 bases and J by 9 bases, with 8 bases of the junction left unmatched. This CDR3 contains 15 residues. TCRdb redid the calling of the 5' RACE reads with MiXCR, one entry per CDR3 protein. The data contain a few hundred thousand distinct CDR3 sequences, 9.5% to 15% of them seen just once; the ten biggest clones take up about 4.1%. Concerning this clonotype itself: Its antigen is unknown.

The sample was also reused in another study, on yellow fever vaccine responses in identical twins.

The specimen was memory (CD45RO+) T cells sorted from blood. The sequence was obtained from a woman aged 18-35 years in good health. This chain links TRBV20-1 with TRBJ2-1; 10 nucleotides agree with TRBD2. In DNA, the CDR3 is TGCAGTGCTAGAGATTGGGGTAGCGGGAGGTTTGAGCAGTTCTTC. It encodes CSARDWGSGRFEQFF.